Below are 26 T cell receptor beta chains sequenced from a single sample in a study of blood T cell repertoires in COVID-19. The method was immunoSEQ multiplex PCR; TCRdb's version includes in-frame clones alone and lacks a portion of them. The sample lists about 50,000 clones; roughly 85% were seen once. The sequenced material came from peripheral blood. The receptors shown here come from a man aged 70-80 years with acute or convalescent COVID-19.

The chain is built from TRBV9 and TRBJ1-4, with unresolved D. Between the trimmed V and J ends, which lost 0 bases and 7 bases, there was a span of 13 bases. The CDR3 length is 15 residues. Germline lookup yields CDR1 SGDLS and CDR2 YYNGEE. The CDR3 region has the DNA TGTGCCAGCAGCGTAGCTGCCGGGGTCGGTGAAAAACTGTTTTTT. This translates into CASSVAAGVGEKLFF. The full variable domain, with the rest looked up from reference TRBV9 and TRBJ1-4, is DSGVTQTPKHLITATGQRVTLRCSPRSGDLSVYWYQQSLDQGLQFLIQYYNGEERAKGNILERFSAQQFPDLHSELNLSSLELGDSALYFCASSVAAGVGEKLFFGSGTQLSVL.

The V gene is TRBV11-3, the J gene TRBJ2-3; 9 bases line up with TRBD2. The V and J ends lost 5 bases and 0 bases, in that order; junction bases with no gene match: 9. The CDR3 loop spans 17 amino acids. CDR1 is SGHNT, CDR2 YENEEA, per germline. The CDR3 nucleotides are TGTGCCAGCAGCCTTAGTGGGGCGGGAGGGAGCACAGATACGCAGTATTTT. Its protein product is CASSLSGAGGSTDTQYF. The whole variable domain, remainder taken from reference TRBV11-3 and TRBJ2-3, is EAGVVQSPRYKIIEKKQPVAFWCNPISGHNTLYWYLQNLGQGPELLIRYENEEAVDDSQLPKDRFSAERLKGVDSTLKIQPAELGDSAVYLCASSLSGAGGSTDTQYFGPGTRLTVL.

This sequence joins TRBV3-1 (or the pseudogene TRBV3-2) and TRBJ2-5; TRBD1 is a possible D gene (7 bases). The V and J ends lost 1 base and 1 base respectively, with 13 bases between them. This CDR3 contains 16 residues. Per the germline V gene, CDR1 is LGHDT and CDR2 is YNNKEL (reference sequence). The CDR3 nucleotides are TGTGCCAGCAGCCAAGTTTACAGGGGACTCCAAGAGACCCAGTACTTC. The encoded protein is CASSQVYRGLQETQYF.

V usage is TRBV6-2 or TRBV6-3 and J usage is TRBJ2-5, with 9 bases lining up with TRBD2. Germline CDR1 is MNHEY and CDR2 is SVGEGT. There are 15 residues in the CDR3. V lost 6 bases to trimming and J lost 9 bases; unmatched junction nucleotides: 14. The CDR3 DNA reads as TGTGCCAGCAGCCTCGGGCTAGCGGGATCCGAGGCCCAGTACTTC. It codes for CASSLGLAGSEAQYF.

This clone came up a few times. The chain is built from TRBV4-1 and TRBJ1-6, with no clear D. Trimming took off 3 bases at V and 4 bases at J, with 16 bases between the two ends. The CDR3 has 17 residues. Germline V gene lookup returns CDR1 MGHRA and CDR2 YSYEKL. The CDR3 DNA follows: TGCGCCAGCAGCCAGAGCATCCGGGTCCAGTATAATTCACCCCTCCACTTT. Residues: CASSQSIRVQYNSPLHF.

The chain has TRBV3-1 (or the pseudogene TRBV3-2) and TRBJ1-1; D perhaps matches TRBD1 (6 bases). The V end was cut by 4 bases, the J end by 1 base, with 10 bases between. This CDR3 comprises 14 residues. Germline CDR1 and CDR2: LGHDT and YNNKEL (reference sequence). CDR3 coding DNA: TGTGCCAGCAGCCGGACAGACAGGAACACTGAAGCTTTCTTT. It is translated as CASSRTDRNTEAFF.

This chain uses TRBV5-1 with TRBJ1-4, with no clear D. This CDR3 has 14 residues. Germline V lookup: CDR1 SGHRS, CDR2 YFSETQ. The V end lost 6 bases, the J end lost 7 bases, and 16 bases lay between the germline ends. The CDR3 is CASTLDILSEKLFF. The CDR3 DNA reads TGCGCCAGCACCCTCGACATTCTTTCTGAAAAACTGTTTTTT.

J is TRBJ1-1 and V is TRBV18; D unresolved. Germline V gene data show CDR1 as KGHSH and CDR2 as LQKENI. The V end was cut by 4 bases, the J end by 0 bases, with 12 bases between. The CDR3 consists of 15 residues. DNA for the CDR3: TGTGCCAGCTCACGAACGGGTCAAATGAACACTGAAGCTTTCTTT. Its translation is CASSRTGQMNTEAFF. The variable domain in full, completed from reference TRBV18 and TRBJ1-1, reads NAGVMQNPRHLVRRRGQEARLRCSPMKGHSHVYWYRQLPEEGLKFMVYLQKENIIDESGMPKERFSAEFPKEGPSILRIQQVVRGDSAAYFCASSRTGQMNTEAFFGQGTRLTVV.

V and J are TRBV5-1 and TRBJ2-1; 8 bases align to TRBD1. Germline V gives CDR1 SGHRS, CDR2 YFSETQ. Unmatched junction bases numbered 9, after V lost 7 bases and J lost 6 bases. The CDR3 runs to 14 residues. The CDR3 DNA reads TGCGCCAGCGCAGTCGGACAGGGCCCCAATGAGCAGTTCTTC. Its protein product is CASAVGQGPNEQFF.

The V gene is TRBV30, the J gene TRBJ1-3; TRBD1 matches 9 bases. After removal of 8 bases from V and 0 bases from J, the junction contained 5 bases not matched to a gene. Germline values: CDR1 GTSNPN, CDR2 SVGIG (reference sequence). This CDR3 comprises 14 residues. The CDR3 region is CAAQGQGSGNTIYF. As DNA, the CDR3 is TGTGCCGCCCAGGGACAGGGCTCTGGAAACACCATATATTTT. Combining the CDR3 with reference TRBV30 and TRBJ1-3 gives the whole variable domain SQTIHQWPATLVQPVGSPLSLECTVEGTSNPNLYWYRQAAGRGLQLLFYSVGIGQISSEVPQNLSASRPQDRQFILSSKKLLLSDSGFYLCAAQGQGSGNTIYFGEGSWLTVV.

CDR3 sequence: CASSPIAHTEAFF. The CDR3, as DNA: TGTGCCAGCAGCCCAATAGCACACACTGAAGCTTTCTTT. The genes are TRBV7-9 and TRBJ1-1, with D unresolved. The germline gives CDR1 SEHNR, CDR2 FQNEAQ (reference sequence). The CDR3 sequence is 13 residues long. V shed 5 bases and J shed 3 bases, with 10 bases lying between them.

This clone came up once. The rearrangement joins TRBV5-4 to TRBJ1-3, with 9 bases identical to TRBD1. Germline CDR1 is SGHNT and CDR2 is YYREEE (reference sequence). The CDR3 is made up of 17 amino acids. J was trimmed by 4 bases and V by 3 bases; bases with no gene match: 11. Here the CDR3 DNA reads TGTGCCAGCAGCTCCGGGACAGGGCAATCGGGAGGAAACACCATATATTTT. Translation: CASSSGTGQSGGNTIYF.

The chain combines TRBV27 with TRBJ2-3, with TRBD2 as a possible D gene (7 bases). V gave up 2 bases and J gave up 4 bases, with 16 bases separating them. The CDR3 runs 16 residues. The germline V gene has CDR1 MNHEY and CDR2 SMNVEV (reference sequence). The CDR3 nucleotides are TGTGCCAGCAGTTTAGGGGGGGGCCCAAGCGCAGATACGCAGTATTTT. Protein: CASSLGGGPSADTQYF.

V is TRBV30 and J is TRBJ1-5; tentative D call: TRBD1 (5 bases). Trimming cost V 3 bases and J 2 bases, with 11 bases left between them. The germline V gene has CDR1 GTSNPN and CDR2 SVGIG (reference sequence). The CDR3 runs 14 residues. The CDR3 region is CAWSRGVGNQPQHF. The CDR3 bases are TGTGCCTGGAGCCGGGGGGTGGGCAATCAGCCCCAGCATTTT.

This clone has only one observation. J is TRBJ2-3 and V is TRBV7-9, with 9 bases lining up with TRBD2. The CDR3 is made up of 14 amino acids. Germline V gene sequence: CDR1 SEHNR, CDR2 FQNEAQ (reference sequence). The V segment lost 8 bases and the J segment 7 bases; nucleotides outside the gene matches: 10. CDR3 amino acids: CASQALAGMNTQYF. The CDR3, as DNA: TGTGCCAGCCAAGCTCTAGCGGGGATGAATACGCAGTATTTT.

The CDR3 loop is CASSQEVGLAGAVYANEQFF. For the CDR3, the DNA is TGCGCCAGCAGCCAAGAAGTCGGACTAGCGGGAGCGGTCTACGCCAATGAGCAGTTCTTC. The V call is TRBV4-3, the J call TRBJ2-1, with TRBD2 identical over 13 bases. The ends lost 0 bases at V and 6 bases at J; junction bases unmatched: 14. The CDR3 loop spans 20 amino acids. CDR1 LGHNA and CDR2 YSLEER come from the germline V gene.

The genes are TRBV6-5 and TRBJ2-1; D possibly corresponds to TRBD2 (5 bases). With 7 bases removed from V and 2 bases from J, the gap between germline ends came to 12 bases. Germline-derived CDR1 and CDR2 are MNHEY and SVGAGI. There are 14 residues in the CDR3. The DNA for the CDR3 is TGTGCCAGCATTAGCCGGGATACCTACAATGAGCAGTTCTTC. Amino acid sequence: CASISRDTYNEQFF.

The chain couples TRBV7-2 to TRBJ2-3; tentatively, D is TRBD2 (6 bases). The germline V and J ends were trimmed by 1 base and 3 bases, with 8 bases remaining between them. Germline CDR1 SGHTA, CDR2 FQGNSA. The CDR3 length is 14 residues. CDR3: CASSLDAGTDTQYF. The CDR3 bases are TGTGCCAGCAGCTTAGATGCGGGAACAGATACGCAGTATTTT.

This chain connects TRBV7-2 to TRBJ2-1, with 13 bases matching TRBD2. Unmatched junction bases numbered 6, after V lost 5 bases and J lost 5 bases. This CDR3 has 16 amino acids. CDR1 SGHTA and CDR2 FQGNSA come from the germline V gene. The CDR3: CASSRTSGRPHNEQFF. The CDR3 coding sequence is TGTGCCAGCAGCCGGACTAGCGGGAGACCCCACAATGAGCAGTTCTTC.

The table lists this clone with a few counts. This chain uses TRBV4-1 with TRBJ2-2; tentative D call: TRBD2 (5 bases). This CDR3 spans 15 amino acids. CDR1 is MGHRA, CDR2 YSYEKL, per germline. Trimming pared 4 bases from V and 4 bases from J, leaving 13 bases between. CDR3 loop: CASSPRDMGTGELFF. The CDR3 DNA is TGCGCCAGCAGCCCCCGGGATATGGGCACCGGGGAGCTGTTTTTT.

The chain combines TRBV3-1 (or the pseudogene TRBV3-2) with TRBJ1-1, with 11 nucleotides matching TRBD1. CDR1 LGHDT and CDR2 YNNKEL come from the germline V gene (reference sequence). J was trimmed by 4 bases and V by 1 base; bases with no gene match: 11. There are 18 residues in the CDR3. CDR3 DNA sequence: TGTGCCAGCAGCCAAGTCTGGGACAGGGGGATTGGGGGCACTGAAGCTTTCTTT. Amino acid sequence: CASSQVWDRGIGGTEAFF.

The table lists this clone with a count of one. The chain uses TRBV5-1 and TRBJ2-1, with TRBD2 matching 15 bases. V lost 1 base and J lost 2; bases outside the gene matches: 10. The CDR3 is made up of 20 amino acids. Germline V gene sequence: CDR1 SGHRS, CDR2 YFSETQ. CDR3 nucleotide sequence: TGCGCCAGCAGCTTGTGGGGACTAGCGGGGGGCCGGGGGCCCTACAATGAGCAGTTCTTC. As protein: CASSLWGLAGGRGPYNEQFF.

The gene calls are TRBV6-6 and TRBJ2-1; no clear D gene. V lost 5 bases to trimming and J lost 5 bases, with 13 bases between them. Germline CDR1 and CDR2: MNHNY and SVGAGI (reference sequence). The CDR3 runs 14 residues. The CDR3 region is CASSRSTANNEQFF. The DNA for the CDR3 is TGTGCCAGCAGTCGATCAACTGCCAACAATGAGCAGTTCTTC.

The V and J genes are TRBV3-1 (or the pseudogene TRBV3-2) and TRBJ1-4; 8 bases align to TRBD1. There are 14 residues in the CDR3. V lost 7 bases to trimming and J lost 5 bases; unmatched junction nucleotides: 6. CDR1 and CDR2 (germline): LGHDT, YNNKEL (reference sequence). CDR3 protein: CASTLTGVNEKLFF. In nucleotides, the CDR3 is TGTGCCAGCACCTTGACAGGGGTCAATGAAAAACTGTTTTTT.

This sequence joins TRBV5-6 and TRBJ2-7; TRBD2 agrees at 7 bases. From germline, CDR1 is SGHDT and CDR2 YYEEEE. The CDR3 covers 16 residues. The V gene end was trimmed by 6 bases and the J gene end by 1 base; junction bases not matched to a gene: 13. The CDR3: CASTPHGGTRSYEQYF. CDR3 in DNA: TGTGCCAGCACCCCCCACGGGGGGACCAGGTCCTACGAGCAGTACTTC.

This clone was seen more than once but under ten times. The chain combines TRBV14 with TRBJ1-3; D uncertain. V lost 4 bases to trimming and J lost 2 bases, with 12 bases between them. CDR3 size: 15 residues. Germline V gives CDR1 SGHDN, CDR2 FVKESK. The CDR3 reads CASSPFHGTGNTIYF. The CDR3 DNA follows: TGTGCCAGCAGCCCCTTTCATGGCACTGGAAACACCATATATTTT.